This TCR beta chain was identified during a study of PD-1 blockade in classical Hodgkin lymphoma. The germline V gene encodes CDR1 SGHTA and CDR2 FQGNSA. Trimming took 6 bases from V and 6 from J, leaving 15 bases between them. The CDR3 is 13 residues long. Repertoires were generated with immunoSEQ multiplex PCR, while TCRdb's copy carries only in-frame clones and drops some. This table holds under 15,000 clones, roughly 80% found once. Relapse after autologous stem cell transplantation occurred in every patient, and brentuximab vedotin exposure varied. Thawed PBMCs underwent magnetic negative selection to yield purified CD4+ T cells.

This sequence originates from a human donor with classical Hodgkin lymphoma. The V gene is TRBV7-2, the J gene TRBJ2-7; the D is unclear. The sequencing used CD4+ T cells from blood, collected at baseline. The CDR3 DNA sequence: TGTGCCAGCAGTCGTCCCCCCTCCGGCGAGCAGTACTTC. This sequence encodes CASSRPPSGEQYF. Filled out from reference TRBV7-2 and TRBJ2-7, the complete variable domain reads GAGVSQSPSNKVTEKGKDVELRCDPISGHTALYWYRQSLGQGLEFLIYFQGNSAPDKSGLPSDRFSAERTGGSVSTLTIQRTQQEDSAVYLCASSRPPSGEQYFGPGTRLTVT.